This record looks at one TCR beta chain sequence and its context. Its antigen is not identified. These data originate in a study of vaccination effects on CD4 cells after COVID-19. The study's findings and limits: In the late period after vaccination, infection- and vaccine-induced clones contracted markedly.

ViraFEST expansion of antigen-specific CD4+ T cells with viral peptide pools preceded sequencing. At the end of 10 days of culture, CD4+ T cells were isolated. Absence of prior SARS-CoV-2 infection characterized the vaccine recipients, who showed negative nucleocapsid antibodies. The CDR3 extends over 16 amino acids. V was clipped by 1 base and J by 5 bases, with 16 bases between them. CDR1 and CDR2 (germline): LGHNA, YSLEER. Assay used: immunoSEQ multiplex PCR; TCRdb lists only in-frame clones, some missing. The table shows about 63,000 clones, with about 71% occurring only once. The sequences come from CD4+ T cells from PBMCs cultured with HCoV-OC43 spike peptides, collected before COVID-19 vaccination. Sample subset: HCoV-OC43 spike overlapping peptide pool stimulation. The chain couples TRBV4-3 to TRBJ2-3, with D perhaps matching TRBD1 or TRBD2 (6 bases each). The TCR comes from a human donor who received a COVID-19 vaccine. In DNA, the CDR3 is TGCGCCAGCAGCCAAGCCGTAGGGGGGTCGAAAGATACGCAGTATTTT. It specifies CASSQAVGGSKDTQYF.